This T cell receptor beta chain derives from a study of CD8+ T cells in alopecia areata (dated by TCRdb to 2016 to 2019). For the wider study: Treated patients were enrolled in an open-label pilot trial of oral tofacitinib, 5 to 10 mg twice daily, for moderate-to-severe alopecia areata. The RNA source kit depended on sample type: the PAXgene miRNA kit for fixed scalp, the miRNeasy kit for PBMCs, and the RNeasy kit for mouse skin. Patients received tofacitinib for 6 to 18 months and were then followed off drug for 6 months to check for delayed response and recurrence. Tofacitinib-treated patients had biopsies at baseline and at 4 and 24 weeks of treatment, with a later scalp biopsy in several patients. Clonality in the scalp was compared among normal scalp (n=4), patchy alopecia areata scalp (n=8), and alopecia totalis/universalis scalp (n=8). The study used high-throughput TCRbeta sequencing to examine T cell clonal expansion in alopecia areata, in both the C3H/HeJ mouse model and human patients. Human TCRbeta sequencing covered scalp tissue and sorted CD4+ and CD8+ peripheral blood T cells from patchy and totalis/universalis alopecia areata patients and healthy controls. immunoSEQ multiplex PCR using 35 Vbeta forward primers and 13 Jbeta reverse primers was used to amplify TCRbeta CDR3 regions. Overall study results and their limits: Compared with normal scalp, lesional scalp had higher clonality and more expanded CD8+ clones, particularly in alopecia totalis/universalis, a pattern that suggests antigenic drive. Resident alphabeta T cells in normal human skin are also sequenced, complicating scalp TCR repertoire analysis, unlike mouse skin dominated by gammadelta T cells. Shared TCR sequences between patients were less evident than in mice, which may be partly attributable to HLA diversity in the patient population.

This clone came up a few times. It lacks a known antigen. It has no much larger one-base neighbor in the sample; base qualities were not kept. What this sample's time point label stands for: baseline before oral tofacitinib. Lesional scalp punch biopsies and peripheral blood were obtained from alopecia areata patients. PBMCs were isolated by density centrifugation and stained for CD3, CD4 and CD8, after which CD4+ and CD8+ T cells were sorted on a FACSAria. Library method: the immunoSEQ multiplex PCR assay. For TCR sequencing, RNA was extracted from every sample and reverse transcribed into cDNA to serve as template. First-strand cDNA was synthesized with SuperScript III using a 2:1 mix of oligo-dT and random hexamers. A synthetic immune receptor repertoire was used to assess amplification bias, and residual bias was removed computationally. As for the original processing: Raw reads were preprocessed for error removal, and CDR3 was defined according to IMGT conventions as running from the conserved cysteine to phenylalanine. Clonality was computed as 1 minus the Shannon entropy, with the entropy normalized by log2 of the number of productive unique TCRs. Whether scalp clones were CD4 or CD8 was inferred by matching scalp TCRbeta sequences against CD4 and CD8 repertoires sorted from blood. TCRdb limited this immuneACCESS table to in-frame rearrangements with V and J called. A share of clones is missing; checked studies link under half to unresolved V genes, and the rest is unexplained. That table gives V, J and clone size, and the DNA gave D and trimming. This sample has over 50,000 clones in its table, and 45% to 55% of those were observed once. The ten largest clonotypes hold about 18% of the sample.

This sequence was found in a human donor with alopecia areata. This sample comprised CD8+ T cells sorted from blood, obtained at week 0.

CDR3 region: CSVVGGAEGYTF. The DNA sequence follows: TGCAGCGTTGTGGGGGGCGCGGAGGGCTACACCTTC. Rearrangement joined TRBV29-1 to TRBJ1-2; perhaps TRBD1 is the D gene, with 6 bases matching. Based on the germline V gene, the CDR1 and CDR2 sequences are SQVTM and ANQGSEA. CDR3 length: 12 amino acids, cysteine to phenylalanine. CDR3 DNA only is kept here, 36 bases in frame from base 1. V is shortened by 4 bases, J by 8 bases, and the region joining them spans 14 bases. Reference TRBV29-1 and TRBJ1-2 proteins supply the regions before and after the CDR3; the full variable domain is: SAVISQKPSRDICQRGTSLTIQCQVDSQVTMMFWYRQQPGQSLTLIATANQGSEATYESGFVIDKFPISRPNLTFSTLTVSNMSPEDSSIYLCSVVGGAEGYTFGSGTRLTVV.